This entry lists 11 T cell receptor beta chains sequenced from one sample in a study of cytomegalovirus exposure and HLA in healthy donors. 60 Vbeta and 13 Jbeta primers were used in PCR. The data were produced by immunoSEQ multiplex PCR, yet TCRdb's version contains in-frame clones alone and is incomplete. This table holds 150,000 or so clones, approximately 80% found once. Sequences were obtained from PBMCs. The receptor set was obtained from a man aged 25 to 40 in good health and CMV-seropositive.

This clone was counted once. V gene TRBV28 combines with J gene TRBJ2-7; D not certain. V lost 2 bases to trimming and J lost 3 bases, with 5 bases between them. The germline V gene encodes CDR1 MDHEN and CDR2 SYDVKM. The CDR3 is 12 amino acids. The CDR3 nucleotides are TGTGCCAGCAGTTTAGCAGGCTACGAGCAGTACTTC. Translated, it gives CASSLAGYEQYF.

The chain's CDR3 is CASSLEDSYEQYF. In DNA form, the CDR3 reads TGCGCCAGCAGCTTAGAAGACAGCTACGAGCAGTACTTC. The V gene is TRBV5-1, the J gene TRBJ2-7; tentatively, D is TRBD1 (5 bases). The CDR3 has 13 residues. The germline V gene encodes CDR1 SGHRS and CDR2 YFSETQ. V lost 2 bases and J lost 3, with 9 bases in between.

The V call is TRBV9, the J call TRBJ1-1; 12 bases line up with TRBD1. The V gene's germline CDR1 is SGDLS and CDR2 YYNGEE. V gave up 3 bases and J gave up 1 base; unmatched junction bases: 7. This CDR3 is built from 17 residues. The CDR3 sequence: CASSDPGQGAWNTEAFF. CDR3 nucleotides: TGTGCCAGCAGCGATCCGGGACAGGGGGCTTGGAACACTGAAGCTTTCTTT. The full variable domain, completed using reference TRBV9 and TRBJ1-1, is DSGVTQTPKHLITATGQRVTLRCSPRSGDLSVYWYQQSLDQGLQFLIQYYNGEERAKGNILERFSAQQFPDLHSELNLSSLELGDSALYFCASSDPGQGAWNTEAFFGQGTRLTVV.

This clone appeared once. V is TRBV28 and J is TRBJ1-1, with D possibly being TRBD1 (6 bases). V was shortened by 6 bases and J by 0 bases, with 11 bases between the two germline ends. CDR1 is MDHEN and CDR2 is SYDVKM in the germline V gene. The length of the CDR3 is 14 residues. CDR3 sequence: CASSRRQVNTEAFF. The CDR3 DNA reads TGTGCCAGCAGCCGTCGACAGGTGAACACTGAAGCTTTCTTT.

The genes are TRBV27 and TRBJ2-7; D might be TRBD2 (5 bases). V lost 5 bases to trimming and J lost 5 bases, with 13 bases between them. This CDR3 contains 13 residues. Germline V gene sequence: CDR1 MNHEY, CDR2 SMNVEV (reference sequence). The CDR3 coding sequence is TGTGCCAGCAGTCCCAACGGACTCAACGAGCAGTACTTC. Amino acids: CASSPNGLNEQYF.

The chain employs TRBV15 and TRBJ2-1; no reliable D call. The CDR3 has 16 residues. CDR1 is LNHNV, CDR2 YYDKDF, per germline (reference sequence). Between the trimmed V and J ends, which lost 8 bases and 0 bases, there was a span of 17 bases. This CDR3 is CATSEVSRSSYNEQFF. In DNA, the CDR3 is TGTGCCACCTCAGAGGTCAGCCGAAGCTCCTACAATGAGCAGTTCTTC.

This clone came up a few times. Germline and junction disagree at one end, which may indicate a read error. The chain carries TRBV5-8 and TRBJ1-1; 8 bases are a match to TRBD1. Per germline, CDR1 SGHTS and CDR2 YDEGEE. The CDR3 has 9 amino acids. The CDR3 loop reads CASSGTGPF. In nucleotides, the CDR3 is TGTGCCAGCAGTGGGACAGGCCCCTTT.

The V call is TRBV19, the J call TRBJ2-1; 9 bases are shared with TRBD2. V was clipped by 6 bases and J by 0 bases; unmatched bases: 9. The CDR3 length is 17 residues. The germline V gene has CDR1 LNHDA and CDR2 SQIVND (reference sequence). The CDR3 loop is CASRSVPGLASYNEQFF. CDR3 nucleotides: TGTGCCAGTAGATCCGTACCGGGACTAGCCTCCTACAATGAGCAGTTCTTC.

The rearrangement uses TRBV18 and TRBJ1-1; 9 bases are a match to TRBD1. The CDR3 is 18 residues long. The germline gives CDR1 KGHSH, CDR2 LQKENI. Germline trimming cut 2 bases from V and 0 bases from J; bases unmatched to any gene: 10. CDR3 region: CASSPFEQGAWVNTEAFF. The CDR3, as DNA: TGTGCCAGCTCACCATTCGAACAGGGGGCCTGGGTGAACACTGAAGCTTTCTTT. Full variable domain (outside the CDR3, taken from reference TRBV18 and TRBJ1-1): NAGVMQNPRHLVRRRGQEARLRCSPMKGHSHVYWYRQLPEEGLKFMVYLQKENIIDESGMPKERFSAEFPKEGPSILRIQQVVRGDSAAYFCASSPFEQGAWVNTEAFFGQGTRLTVV.

The chain joins TRBV28 to TRBJ2-1, with TRBD2 matching 9 bases. Germline lookup yields CDR1 MDHEN and CDR2 SYDVKM. J was trimmed by 11 bases and V by 5 bases; bases with no gene match: 10. The CDR3 runs 14 residues. This CDR3 reads CASSKGLAFLKQFF. Here the CDR3 DNA reads TGTGCCAGCAGTAAGGGACTAGCCTTTTTGAAGCAGTTCTTC.

CDR3 protein: CASRLAGTISYEQYF. The CDR3 nucleotides are TGTGCCAGCAGACTGGCAGGGACAATCTCCTACGAGCAGTACTTC. The chain has TRBV6-5 and TRBJ2-5; a possible D gene is TRBD1 (6 bases). The assigned J gene may be wrong: the sequence end matches TRBJ2-7 better. Germline lookup yields CDR1 MNHEY and CDR2 SVGAGI. CDR3 size: 15 residues.